This T cell receptor (beta chain) was profiled in a study of beta chain features in type 1 diabetes. This clone was detected a few times. Expressed TCRB transcripts were sequenced because the isolated RNA had all been reverse transcribed beforehand. Generated by immunoSEQ multiplex PCR, the TCRdb table keeps only in-frame clones and is missing some. This table has fewer than 250,000 clones, 13% to 15% appearing once. The source is a woman aged 35 to 49 in good health. The sample was naive CD4+ T cells from blood.

DNA of the CDR3: TGTGCCAGCAAAGACGACGGTGGCAGGGGGCGAAACACCATATATTTT. Its translation is CASKDDGGRGRNTIYF. The chain links TRBV2 to TRBJ1-3, with TRBD1 identical over 8 bases. This CDR3 spans 16 amino acids. Looked up from germline, CDR1 is SNHLY and CDR2 is FYNNEI. Trimming cost V 7 bases and J 5 bases; bases outside gene matches: 13.